This TCR beta chain was observed in a study of blood T cell repertoires in COVID-19. The CDR3 is 16 residues long. The germline V gene encodes CDR1 SNHLY and CDR2 FYNNEI. Trimming removed 10 bases from V and 8 bases from J; junction bases left unmatched: 13. Cohorts were assigned according to the clinical history that participants reported. Before being deemed recovered, Cohort 3 donors had two negative PCRs, clearance, or symptom resolution. As handled by the study authors: Estimates of nucleated cell counts were drawn from the amplification of reference gene primers. Repertoires were generated with immunoSEQ multiplex PCR, while TCRdb's copy carries only in-frame clones and drops some. The V and J calls and clone size are taken from that table; D and trimming were inferred from the DNA. The sample consists of a few hundred thousand clones, 75% to 90% of them appearing once.

This receptor was obtained from a young man who had recovered from COVID-19. The chain recombines TRBV2 with TRBJ2-1, with 14 bases aligning to TRBD2. The material sequenced was PBMCs or T cells enriched from blood (not recorded which). DNA of the CDR3: TGTGCCACCGGGACTAGCGGGAGAGGGCTACGAGATGAGCAGTTCTTC. Translation gives CATGTSGRGLRDEQFF.